This T cell receptor (beta chain) derives from a study of blood T cell repertoires in COVID-19. Overall study context: Sample material is recorded as cDNA or gDNA derived from T cells, B-cell-depleted T cells, or PBMCs.

The CDR3 spans 14 residues. Germline assignment: CDR1 SGDLS and CDR2 YYNGEE. V gave up 3 bases and J gave up 5 bases, with 15 bases separating them. Clinical histories supplied by participants themselves formed the basis of cohort assignment. Per the study methods: The authors estimated nucleated cell counts from reference gene primer amplification. The data were produced by immunoSEQ multiplex PCR, yet TCRdb's version contains in-frame clones alone and is incomplete. From that table come the V and J calls and clone size; the DNA was used to work out D and trimming. Among about 180,000 clones, about 88% were seen once, and the ten largest hold about 9.4%.

The chain carries TRBV9 and TRBJ2-7; D is possibly TRBD1 (8 bases). The sample taken for sequencing was PBMCs or T cells enriched from blood (not recorded which). The sequence was collected from a woman under 30 who had recovered from COVID-19. CDR3: CASSGRQGRDEQYF. As DNA, the CDR3 is TGTGCCAGCAGCGGTAGACAGGGGAGGGACGAGCAGTACTTC.